The T cell receptor (beta chain) described here comes from a study of T-cell memory formation after mild COVID-19. Using its own MiXCR run on the 5' RACE reads, TCRdb lists one record per CDR3 protein. Of fewer than 95,000 distinct CDR3 sequences in the sample, approximately 13% are singletons; the top ten hold about 27%. The CDR3 extends over 17 amino acids. V shed 3 bases, J shed 5 bases, and the junction held 10 bases outside the gene matches. The sequence derives from an adult woman who had mild COVID-19 (a few samples of this study predate the infection). Cell type and time point are not known. The specimen was PBMCs or a T cell subset sorted from them (not recorded which). The chain uses TRBV12-3 or TRBV12-4 and TRBJ2-3; 11 nucleotides match TRBD2. CDR3 sequence: CASSLLAGGRSVDTQYF. CDR3 DNA: TGTGCCAGCAGTTTGCTAGCGGGGGGCCGCAGTGTAGATACGCAGTATTTT.